The rows below give T cell receptor beta chains drawn from one sample of a study of blood T cell repertoires in COVID-19. The method was immunoSEQ multiplex PCR; TCRdb's version includes in-frame clones alone and lacks a portion of them. The sample has about 390,000 clones; about 83% are singletons. What was sequenced was PBMCs or T cells enriched from blood (not recorded which). These TCRs come from a woman aged 45-60 years who had recovered from COVID-19. Both conserved end residues are part of each CDR3. D genes are given only for firm matches. The size of a clone is reported for some rows only, either as once, few or many, or as a class for expanded clones.

TRBV7-8	NA	TRBJ2-1	NA	CASSFLRLGDNEQFF	TGTGCCAGCAGCTTCCTCCGACTAGGGGATAATGAGCAGTTCTTC
TRBV5-1	NA	TRBJ1-5	NA	CASSLAGQINQPQHF	TGCGCCAGCAGCTTGGCCGGACAGATAAATCAGCCCCAGCATTTT
TRBV19	TRBD1	TRBJ1-4	once	CASSGTGATNEKLFF	TGTGCCAGTAGTGGGACAGGGGCTACTAATGAAAAACTGTTTTTT
TRBV5-1	NA	TRBJ2-3	NA	CASSGWGSRAQYF	TGCGCCAGCAGCGGGTGGGGCAGCAGGGCGCAGTATTTT
TRBV27	NA	TRBJ1-2	NA	CASSPGGVYGYTF	TGTGCCAGCAGTCCCGGGGGGGTCTATGGCTACACCTTC
TRBV7-9	TRBD2	TRBJ2-2	NA	CASSILAGANTGELFF	TGTGCCAGCAGCATTCTAGCGGGGGCGAACACCGGGGAGCTGTTTTTT
TRBV2	NA	TRBJ2-1	NA	CASNIERSYNEQFF	TGTGCCAGCAACATCGAGCGGTCCTACAATGAGCAGTTCTTC
TRBV5-1	TRBD1	TRBJ1-1	NA	CASSLDGAATGVAEAFF	TGCGCCAGCAGCTTGGATGGAGCGGCGACAGGGGTGGCTGAAGCTTTCTTT
TRBV10-3	TRBD1	TRBJ2-7	NA	CAINRDSSISYEQYF	TGTGCCATCAACAGGGACAGCTCGATCTCCTACGAGCAGTACTTC
TRBV12-3/TRBV12-4	NA	TRBJ1-2	NA	CASRAQGVDGYTF	TGTGCCAGCAGAGCCCAGGGCGTGGATGGCTACACCTTC
TRBV24-1	TRBD1	TRBJ2-1	NA	CATSDAGTGTYNEQFF	TGTGCCACCAGTGATGCCGGGACAGGCACCTACAATGAGCAGTTCTTC
TRBV21-1	NA	TRBJ2-2	NA	CASTDGQGRTGELFF	TGTGCCAGCACCGACGGACAGGGTCGGACCGGGGAGCTGTTTTTT
TRBV7-9	NA	TRBJ2-2	NA	CASSSRQRGLDTGELFF	TGTGCCAGCAGCTCTCGTCAGAGAGGGTTGGACACCGGGGAGCTGTTTTTT
TRBV7-9	TRBD2	TRBJ2-3	NA	CASSSVGTSGGPPDTQYF	TGTGCCAGCAGCTCAGTGGGGACTAGCGGGGGGCCCCCAGATACGCAGTATTTT
TRBV11-2	NA	TRBJ2-1	NA	CASSSKPDNEQFF	TGTGCCAGCAGCTCTAAACCTGACAATGAGCAGTTCTTC
TRBV6-2/TRBV6-3	NA	TRBJ1-6	NA	CASSITRGSNSPLHF	TGTGCCAGCAGTATTACAAGGGGCAGTAATTCACCCCTCCACTTT
TRBV5-1	NA	TRBJ1-1	NA	CASRTGNTEAFF	TGCGCCAGCAGAACAGGGAACACTGAAGCTTTCTTT
TRBV5-8	NA	TRBJ2-7	NA	CASSRLDLPYEQYF	TGTGCCAGCAGCCGACTCGACTTACCCTACGAGCAGTACTTC
TRBV4-2	NA	TRBJ2-2	NA	CASSQDGDLRLNTGELFF	TGTGCCAGCAGCCAAGATGGAGACCTGAGATTAAACACCGGGGAGCTGTTTTTT
TRBV9	NA	TRBJ1-2	NA	CASSEQGTFDYTF	TGTGCCAGCAGCGAACAGGGAACATTTGACTACACCTTC
TRBV9	NA	TRBJ2-3	NA	CASSVVGPATDTQYF	TGTGCCAGCAGCGTAGTGGGCCCTGCCACAGATACGCAGTATTTT
TRBV11-2	NA	TRBJ2-3	NA	CASSLTPKAPDTQYF	TGTGCCAGCAGCCTTACCCCAAAAGCACCAGATACGCAGTATTTT
TRBV20-1	NA	TRBJ1-2	NA	CSARTENNTF	TGCAGTGCTAGAACCGAGAATAACACCTTC
TRBV27	NA	TRBJ2-1	NA	CASSLEGGPGYNEQFF	TGTGCCAGCAGTCTGGAGGGGGGGCCTGGCTACAATGAGCAGTTCTTC
TRBV5-8	TRBD2	TRBJ2-7	NA	CASSGPLLAGAFYEQYF	TGTGCCAGCAGCGGCCCCCTACTAGCGGGGGCCTTCTACGAGCAGTACTTC
TRBV30	NA	TRBJ1-3	NA	CAWDTTASGNTIYF	TGTGCCTGGGACACGACTGCCTCTGGAAACACCATATATTTT
TRBV6-2/TRBV6-3	NA	TRBJ2-7	NA	CASSFSRDWSYEQYF	TGTGCCAGCAGCTTTTCCCGGGACTGGTCCTACGAGCAGTACTTC
TRBV28	TRBD1	TRBJ1-1	NA	CASSLFAGGFTEAFF	TGTGCCAGCAGTTTATTCGCAGGGGGGTTCACTGAAGCTTTCTTT
TRBV4-3	NA	TRBJ1-2	NA	CASSTLGGEGGYGYTF	TGCGCCAGCAGCACCCTGGGGGGAGAGGGAGGCTATGGCTACACCTTC
TRBV3-1/TRBV3-2	TRBD1	TRBJ2-7	NA	CASSGQALSYEQYF	TGTGCCAGCAGCGGACAGGCTTTGAGCTACGAGCAGTACTTC
TRBV29-1	NA	TRBJ1-3	NA	CSVTQQGLNTIYF	TGCAGCGTTACACAACAGGGCTTAAACACCATATATTTT
TRBV9	NA	TRBJ1-3	NA	CASSSGYFSGNTIYF	TGTGCCAGCAGTTCCGGGTACTTCTCTGGAAACACCATATATTTT
TRBV5-1	TRBD1	TRBJ2-1	NA	CASRDRVDNEQFF	TGCGCCAGCCGGGACAGGGTCGACAATGAGCAGTTCTTC